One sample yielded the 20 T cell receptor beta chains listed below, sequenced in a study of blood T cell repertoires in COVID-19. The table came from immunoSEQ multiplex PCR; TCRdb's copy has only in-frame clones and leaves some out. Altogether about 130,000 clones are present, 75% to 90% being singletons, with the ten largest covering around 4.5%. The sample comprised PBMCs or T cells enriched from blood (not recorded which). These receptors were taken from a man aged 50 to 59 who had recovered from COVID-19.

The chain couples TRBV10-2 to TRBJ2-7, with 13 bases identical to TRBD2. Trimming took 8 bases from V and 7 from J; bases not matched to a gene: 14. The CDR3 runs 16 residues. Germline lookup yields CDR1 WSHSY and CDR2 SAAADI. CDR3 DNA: TGCGCCAGCGGACGAGCACTAGCGGGGGGGCTGGGAGAGCAGTACGTC. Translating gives CASGRALAGGLGEQYV.

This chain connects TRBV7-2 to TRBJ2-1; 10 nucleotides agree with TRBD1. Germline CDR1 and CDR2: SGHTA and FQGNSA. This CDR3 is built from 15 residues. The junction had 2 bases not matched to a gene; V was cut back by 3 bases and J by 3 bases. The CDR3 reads CASSFDRGLYNEQFF. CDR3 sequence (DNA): TGTGCCAGCAGCTTTGACAGGGGGCTCTACAATGAGCAGTTCTTC.

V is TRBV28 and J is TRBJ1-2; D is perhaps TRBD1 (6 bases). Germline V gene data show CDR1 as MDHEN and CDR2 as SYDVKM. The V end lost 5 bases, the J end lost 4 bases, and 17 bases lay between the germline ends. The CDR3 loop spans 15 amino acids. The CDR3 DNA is TGTGCCAGCAGTCCTATGGGTGGACAGCTCTATGGCTACACCTTC. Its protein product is CASSPMGGQLYGYTF.

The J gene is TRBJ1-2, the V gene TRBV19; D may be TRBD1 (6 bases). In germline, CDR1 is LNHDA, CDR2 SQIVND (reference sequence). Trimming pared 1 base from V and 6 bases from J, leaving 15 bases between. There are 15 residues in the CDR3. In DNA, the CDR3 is TGTGCCAGTAGTATAGGGAGGACAGTAAAGGATGGCTACACCTTC. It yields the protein CASSIGRTVKDGYTF.

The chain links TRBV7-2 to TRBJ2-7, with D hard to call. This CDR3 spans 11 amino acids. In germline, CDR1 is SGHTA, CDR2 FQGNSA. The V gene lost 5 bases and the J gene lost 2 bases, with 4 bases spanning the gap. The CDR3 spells CASSPAYEQYF. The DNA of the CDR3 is TGTGCCAGCAGCCCAGCCTACGAGCAGTACTTC.

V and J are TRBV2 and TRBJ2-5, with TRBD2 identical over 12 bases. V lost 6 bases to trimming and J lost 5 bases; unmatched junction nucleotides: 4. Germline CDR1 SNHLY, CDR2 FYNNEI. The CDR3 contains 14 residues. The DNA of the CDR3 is TGTGCCAGCAGGCCCCTAGCGGGAGGGGAGACCCAGTACTTC. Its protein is CASRPLAGGETQYF.

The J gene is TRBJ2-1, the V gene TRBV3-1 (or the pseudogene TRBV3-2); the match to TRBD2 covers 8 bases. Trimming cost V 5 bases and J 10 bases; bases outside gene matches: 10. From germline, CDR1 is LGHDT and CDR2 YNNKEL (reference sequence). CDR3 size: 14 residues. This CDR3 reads CASSSGLGYREQFF. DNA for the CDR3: TGTGCCAGCAGCTCGGGACTAGGGTATCGGGAGCAGTTCTTC.

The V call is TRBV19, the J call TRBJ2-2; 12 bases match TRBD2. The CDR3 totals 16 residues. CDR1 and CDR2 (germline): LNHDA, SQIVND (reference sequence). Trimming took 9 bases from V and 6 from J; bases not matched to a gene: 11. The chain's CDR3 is CASKLQGTSGSGELFF. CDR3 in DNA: TGTGCCAGCAAACTTCAGGGGACTAGCGGGTCCGGGGAGCTGTTTTTT.

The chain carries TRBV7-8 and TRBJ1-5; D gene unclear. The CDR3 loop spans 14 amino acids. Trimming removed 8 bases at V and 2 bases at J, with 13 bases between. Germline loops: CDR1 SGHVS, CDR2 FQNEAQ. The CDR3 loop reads CASSIHRGNQPQHF. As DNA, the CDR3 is TGTGCCAGCTCTATCCATCGGGGCAATCAGCCCCAGCATTTT. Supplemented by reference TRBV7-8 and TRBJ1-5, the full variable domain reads GAGVSQSPRYKVAKRGQDVALRCDPISGHVSLFWYQQALGQGPEFLTYFQNEAQLDKSGLPSDRFFAERPEGSVSTLKIQRTQQEDSAVYLCASSIHRGNQPQHFGDGTRLSIL.

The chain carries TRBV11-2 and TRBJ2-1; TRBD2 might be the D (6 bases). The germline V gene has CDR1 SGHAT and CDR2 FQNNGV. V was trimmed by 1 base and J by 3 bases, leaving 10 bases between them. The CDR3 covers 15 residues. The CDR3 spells CASSLAPGSYNEQFF. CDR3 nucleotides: TGTGCCAGCAGCTTAGCCCCCGGGAGCTACAATGAGCAGTTCTTC.

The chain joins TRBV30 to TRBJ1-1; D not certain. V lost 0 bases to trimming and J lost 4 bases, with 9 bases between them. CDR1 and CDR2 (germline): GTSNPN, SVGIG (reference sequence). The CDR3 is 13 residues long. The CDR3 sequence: CAWSVAEGTEAFF. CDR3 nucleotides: TGTGCCTGGAGTGTAGCGGAGGGCACTGAAGCTTTCTTT.

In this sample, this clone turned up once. The CDR3 protein is CASSLPGNQPQHF. The DNA for the CDR3 is TGTGCCAGCAGCCTTCCGGGCAATCAGCCCCAGCATTTT. The V call is TRBV28, the J call TRBJ1-5, with D unclear. The V end was cut by 6 bases, the J end by 2 bases, with 8 bases between. The CDR3 length is 13 residues. Germline V gene lookup returns CDR1 MDHEN and CDR2 SYDVKM.

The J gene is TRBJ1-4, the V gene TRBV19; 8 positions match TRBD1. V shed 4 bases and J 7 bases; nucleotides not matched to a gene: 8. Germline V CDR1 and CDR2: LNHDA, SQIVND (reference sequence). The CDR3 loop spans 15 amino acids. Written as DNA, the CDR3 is TGTGCCAGTAGTACCGGACAGGGAATAACTGAAAAACTGTTTTTT. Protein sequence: CASSTGQGITEKLFF.

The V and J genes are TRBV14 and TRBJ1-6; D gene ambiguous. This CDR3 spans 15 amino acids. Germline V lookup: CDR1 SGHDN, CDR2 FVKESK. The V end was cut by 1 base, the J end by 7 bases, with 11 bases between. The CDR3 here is CASSQVSGRNSPLHF. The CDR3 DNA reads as TGTGCCAGCAGCCAAGTATCCGGGAGGAATTCACCCCTCCACTTT. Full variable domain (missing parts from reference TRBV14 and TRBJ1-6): EAGVTQFPSHSVIEKGQTVTLRCDPISGHDNLYWYRRVMGKEIKFLLHFVKESKQDESGMPNNRFLAERTGGTYSTLKVQPAELEDSGVYFCASSQVSGRNSPLHFGNGTRLTVT.

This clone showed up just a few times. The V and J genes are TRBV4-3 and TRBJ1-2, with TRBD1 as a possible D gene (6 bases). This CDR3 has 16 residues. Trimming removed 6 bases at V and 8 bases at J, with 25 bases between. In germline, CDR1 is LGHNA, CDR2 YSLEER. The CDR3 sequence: CASRTDRLGRGGGYTF. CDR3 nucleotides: TGCGCCAGCAGGACCGACAGGCTTGGGCGCGGTGGAGGCTACACCTTC.

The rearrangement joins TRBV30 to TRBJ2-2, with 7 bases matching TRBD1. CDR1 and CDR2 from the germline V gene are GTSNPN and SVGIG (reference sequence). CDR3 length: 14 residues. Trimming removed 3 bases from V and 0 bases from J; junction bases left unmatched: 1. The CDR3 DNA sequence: TGTGCCTGGAGGGGACAGCCGAACACCGGGGAGCTGTTTTTT. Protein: CAWRGQPNTGELFF.

In nucleotides, the CDR3 is TGCGTCACTACAGGGGCCACCGGGGAGCTGTTTTTT. Translated, it gives CVTTGATGELFF. The V and J genes are TRBV4-3 and TRBJ2-2; 7 bases fit TRBD1. The CDR3 covers 12 residues. The germline gives CDR1 LGHNA, CDR2 YSLEER.

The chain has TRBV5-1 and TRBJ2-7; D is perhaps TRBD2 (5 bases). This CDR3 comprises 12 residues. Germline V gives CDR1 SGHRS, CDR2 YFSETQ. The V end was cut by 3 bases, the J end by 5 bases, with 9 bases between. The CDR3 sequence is CASSSPGNEQYF. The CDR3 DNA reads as TGCGCCAGCAGCTCGCCGGGGAACGAGCAGTACTTC.

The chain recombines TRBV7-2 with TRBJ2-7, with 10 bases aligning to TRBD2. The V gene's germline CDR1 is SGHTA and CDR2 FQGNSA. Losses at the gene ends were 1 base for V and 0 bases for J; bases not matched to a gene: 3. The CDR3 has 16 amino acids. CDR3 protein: CASSLEGLATSYEQYF. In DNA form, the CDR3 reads TGTGCCAGCAGCTTAGAGGGACTAGCGACCTCCTACGAGCAGTACTTC.

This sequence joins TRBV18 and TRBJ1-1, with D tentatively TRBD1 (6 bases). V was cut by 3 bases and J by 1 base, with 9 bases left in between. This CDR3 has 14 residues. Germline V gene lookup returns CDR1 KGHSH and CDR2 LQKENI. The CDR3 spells CASSPQGRNTEAFF. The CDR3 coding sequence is TGTGCCAGCTCACCGCAGGGGAGGAACACTGAAGCTTTCTTT.